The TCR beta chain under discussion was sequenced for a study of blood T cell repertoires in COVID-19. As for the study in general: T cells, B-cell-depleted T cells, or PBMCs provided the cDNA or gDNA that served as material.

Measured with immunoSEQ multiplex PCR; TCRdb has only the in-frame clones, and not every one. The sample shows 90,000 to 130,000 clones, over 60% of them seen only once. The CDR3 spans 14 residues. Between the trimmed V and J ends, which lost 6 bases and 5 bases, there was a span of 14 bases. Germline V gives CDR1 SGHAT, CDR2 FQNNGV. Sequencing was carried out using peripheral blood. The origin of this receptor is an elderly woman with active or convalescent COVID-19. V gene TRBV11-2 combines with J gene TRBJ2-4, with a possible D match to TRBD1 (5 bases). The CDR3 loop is CASSWGGPQNIQYF. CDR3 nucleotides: TGTGCCAGCAGTTGGGGCGGCCCTCAAAACATTCAGTACTTC.